These 11 T cell receptor beta chains share one sample of origin, sequenced in a study of long-term antiretroviral therapy in people with HIV. The run of the v3.0 immunoSEQ assay was at survey level. TCRdb keeps only in-frame clones here, not all; method: immunoSEQ multiplex PCR. The table includes 15,000 to 20,000 clones, roughly 94% detected once. The material sequenced was unsorted PBMCs, taken roughly 6.2 years after starting antiretroviral therapy. The receptors stem from a woman between 45 and 60 years old with HIV.

The chain carries TRBV7-2 and TRBJ2-7; TRBD2 matches at 13 bases. The CDR3 spans 16 residues. Trimming at V came to 0 bases and at J to 4 bases, leaving 3 bases not matched to a gene. Germline V gene lookup returns CDR1 SGHTA and CDR2 FQGNSA. As DNA, the CDR3 is TGTGCCAGCAGCTTAGCGGGGACTAGCGGGACATACGAGCAGTACTTC. This sequence encodes CASSLAGTSGTYEQYF.

This chain uses TRBV6-5 with TRBJ1-5, with 7 bases fitting TRBD1. J gave up 4 bases and V 6 bases, and 6 bases lay outside the gene matches. Germline CDR1 reads MNHEY; CDR2 reads SVGAGI. The CDR3 totals 14 residues. CDR3 nucleotide sequence: TGTGCCAGCAGGAAGACAGGGCGGAATCAGCCCCAGCATTTT. It is translated as CASRKTGRNQPQHF.

The chain joins TRBV27 to TRBJ2-7; D is unresolved. The CDR3 sequence is 15 residues long. V dropped 7 bases and J dropped 0 bases, with 16 bases sitting between them. The germline V gene has CDR1 MNHEY and CDR2 SMNVEV (reference sequence). CDR3 DNA sequence: TGTGCCAGCAAGTTCAGGCTAGGCAGCTCCTACGAGCAGTACTTC. Its translation: CASKFRLGSSYEQYF.

The V gene is TRBV29-1, the J gene TRBJ1-1, with D maybe TRBD1 (6 bases). CDR1 and CDR2 (germline): SQVTM, ANQGSEA. With 6 bases removed from V and 2 bases from J, the gap between germline ends came to 16 bases. The CDR3 sequence is 14 residues long. The chain's CDR3 is CSVKRTEDNTEAFF. The CDR3 nucleotides are TGCAGCGTAAAAAGGACAGAAGATAACACTGAAGCTTTCTTT.

The chain carries TRBV5-1 and TRBJ2-7; TRBD2 might be the D (5 bases). Germline-derived CDR1 and CDR2 are SGHRS and YFSETQ. V was shortened by 4 bases and J by 6 bases, with 11 bases between the two germline ends. This CDR3 region has 12 residues. CDR3 region: CASSLGDGEQYF. CDR3 DNA sequence: TGCGCCAGCAGCCTCGGGGATGGCGAGCAGTACTTC.

The rearrangement uses TRBV11-1 and TRBJ2-1; the match to TRBD2 covers 9 bases. Trimming took 5 bases from V and 9 from J; bases not matched to a gene: 14. The CDR3 loop spans 16 amino acids. CDR1 is SGHAT, CDR2 FQDESV, per germline (reference sequence). For the CDR3, the DNA is TGTGCCAGCAGCCTAATAGCGGGAGAGGGGTCTTCTGAGCAGTTCTTC. The encoded protein is CASSLIAGEGSSEQFF.

The chain has TRBV2 and TRBJ2-5, with unresolved D. This CDR3 region has 15 residues. The germline gives CDR1 SNHLY, CDR2 FYNNEI. Trimming took 3 bases from V and 4 from J, leaving 15 bases between them. CDR3 in DNA: TGTGCCAGCAGTGACAGATTAGGATCGGGAGAGACCCAGTACTTC. Protein product: CASSDRLGSGETQYF.

The gene calls are TRBV10-2 and TRBJ2-7, with D possibly TRBD2 on 6 matching bases. The germline gives CDR1 WSHSY, CDR2 SAAADI. The CDR3 loop spans 13 amino acids. V lost 4 bases, J lost 3 bases, and 10 bases lay in between. For the CDR3, the DNA is TGCGCCAGCAGTGTGCGGGATTACTACGAGCAGTACTTC. Its translation: CASSVRDYYEQYF.

The chain combines TRBV6-1 with TRBJ1-4; TRBD1 matches 8 bases. Trimming cost V 1 base and J 6 bases; bases outside gene matches: 4. The germline CDR1 and CDR2 sequences are MNHNS and SASEGT. This CDR3 spans 15 amino acids. CDR3 amino acids: CASSEVTGVYEKLFF. The CDR3 nucleotides read TGTGCCAGCAGTGAAGTGACAGGGGTCTATGAAAAACTGTTTTTT.

This sequence joins TRBV7-2 and TRBJ1-5; D is unresolved. Looked up from germline, CDR1 is SGHTA and CDR2 is FQGNSA. Between the trimmed V and J ends, which lost 1 base and 3 bases, there was a span of 13 bases. The CDR3 length is 16 residues. CDR3: CASSLGNRGSNQPQHF. The CDR3 nucleotides read TGTGCCAGCAGCTTAGGAAACAGAGGGTCCAATCAGCCCCAGCATTTT. The entire variable domain, with the rest obtained from reference TRBV7-2 and TRBJ1-5, is as follows: GAGVSQSPSNKVTEKGKDVELRCDPISGHTALYWYRQSLGQGLEFLIYFQGNSAPDKSGLPSDRFSAERTGGSVSTLTIQRTQQEDSAVYLCASSLGNRGSNQPQHFGDGTRLSIL.

V is TRBV28 and J is TRBJ2-5, with TRBD2 matching 7 bases. CDR3 size: 15 residues. V lost 3 bases to trimming and J lost 1 base; unmatched junction nucleotides: 5. Germline V gene lookup returns CDR1 MDHEN and CDR2 SYDVKM. The CDR3 spells CASSFGGSLQETQYF. The CDR3 nucleotides read TGTGCCAGCAGTTTCGGGGGGAGTCTCCAAGAGACCCAGTACTTC.